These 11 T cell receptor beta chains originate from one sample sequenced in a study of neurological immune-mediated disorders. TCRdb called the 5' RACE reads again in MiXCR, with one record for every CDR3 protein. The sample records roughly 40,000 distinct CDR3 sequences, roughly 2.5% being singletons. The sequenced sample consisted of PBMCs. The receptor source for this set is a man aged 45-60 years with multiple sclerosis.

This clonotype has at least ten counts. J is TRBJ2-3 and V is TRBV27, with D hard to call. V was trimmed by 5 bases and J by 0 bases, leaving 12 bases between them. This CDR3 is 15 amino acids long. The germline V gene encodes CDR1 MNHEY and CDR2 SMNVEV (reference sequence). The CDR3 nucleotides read TGTGCCAGCAGTGCGACGAGGTCTAGCACAGATACGCAGTATTTT. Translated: CASSATRSSTDTQYF.

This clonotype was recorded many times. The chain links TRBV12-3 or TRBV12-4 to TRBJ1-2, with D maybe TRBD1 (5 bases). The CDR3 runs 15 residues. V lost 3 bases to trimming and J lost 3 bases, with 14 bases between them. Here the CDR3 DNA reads TGTGCCAGCAGTTTTTGGCAGGGAGGATACTATGGCTACACCTTC. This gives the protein CASSFWQGGYYGYTF.

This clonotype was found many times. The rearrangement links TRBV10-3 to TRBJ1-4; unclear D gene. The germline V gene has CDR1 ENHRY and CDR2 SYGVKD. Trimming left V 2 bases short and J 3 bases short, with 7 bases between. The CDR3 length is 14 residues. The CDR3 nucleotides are TGTGCCATCAGTGAGGGGCGCCCTAATGAAAAACTGTTTTTT. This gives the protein CAISEGRPNEKLFF.

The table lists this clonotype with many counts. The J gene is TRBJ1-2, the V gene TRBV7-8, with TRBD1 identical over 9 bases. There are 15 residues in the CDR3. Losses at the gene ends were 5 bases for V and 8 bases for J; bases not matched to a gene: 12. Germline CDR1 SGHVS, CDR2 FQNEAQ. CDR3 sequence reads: CASSPILGQGRGYTF. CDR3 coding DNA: TGTGCCAGCAGCCCTATTCTTGGACAGGGGCGCGGCTACACCTTC. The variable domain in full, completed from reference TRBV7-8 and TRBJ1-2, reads GAGVSQSPRYKVAKRGQDVALRCDPISGHVSLFWYQQALGQGPEFLTYFQNEAQLDKSGLPSDRFFAERPEGSVSTLKIQRTQQEDSAVYLCASSPILGQGRGYTFGSGTRLTVV.

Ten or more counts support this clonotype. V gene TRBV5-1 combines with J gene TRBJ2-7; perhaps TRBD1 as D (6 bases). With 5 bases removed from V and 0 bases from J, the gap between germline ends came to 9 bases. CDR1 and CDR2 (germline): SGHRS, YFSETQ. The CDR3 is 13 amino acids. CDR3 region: CASRQDSSYEQYF. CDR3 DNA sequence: TGCGCCAGCAGACAGGACAGCTCCTACGAGCAGTACTTC.

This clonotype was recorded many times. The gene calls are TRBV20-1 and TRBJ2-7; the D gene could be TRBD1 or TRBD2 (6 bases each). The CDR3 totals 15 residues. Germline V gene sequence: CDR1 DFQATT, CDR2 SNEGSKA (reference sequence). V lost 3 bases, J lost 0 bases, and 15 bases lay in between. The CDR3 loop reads CSASRGDIVSYEQYF. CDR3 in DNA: TGCAGTGCTAGTAGGGGGGACATCGTCTCCTACGAGCAGTACTTC.

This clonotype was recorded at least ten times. The CDR3 DNA reads TGTGCCAGCAGTACGGGACTAGAGGCTGAGCAGTTCTTC. As protein: CASSTGLEAEQFF. This chain uses TRBV6-5 with TRBJ2-1; 8 nucleotides line up with TRBD2. CDR1 is MNHEY, CDR2 SVGAGI, per germline. This CDR3 has 13 residues. J gave up 9 bases and V 5 bases, and 6 bases lay outside the gene matches.

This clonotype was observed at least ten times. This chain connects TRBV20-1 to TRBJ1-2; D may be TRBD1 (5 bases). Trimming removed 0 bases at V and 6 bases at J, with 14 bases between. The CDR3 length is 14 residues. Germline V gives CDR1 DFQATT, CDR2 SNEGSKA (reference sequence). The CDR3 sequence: CSARDMGGSDGYTF. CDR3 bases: TGCAGTGCTAGAGACATGGGGGGTTCAGATGGCTACACCTTC.

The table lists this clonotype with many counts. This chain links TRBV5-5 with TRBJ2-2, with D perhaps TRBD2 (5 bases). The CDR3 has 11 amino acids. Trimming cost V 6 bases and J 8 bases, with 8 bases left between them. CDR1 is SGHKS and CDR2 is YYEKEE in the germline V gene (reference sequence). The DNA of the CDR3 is TGTGCCAGCATCAGAGGGGGGGAGCTGTTTTTT. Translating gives CASIRGGELFF.

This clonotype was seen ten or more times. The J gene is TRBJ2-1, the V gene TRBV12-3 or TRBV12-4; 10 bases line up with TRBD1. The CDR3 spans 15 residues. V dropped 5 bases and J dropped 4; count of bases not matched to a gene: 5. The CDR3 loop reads CASSSGQGVYNEQFF. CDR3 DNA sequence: TGTGCCAGCAGTAGCGGACAGGGGGTATACAATGAGCAGTTCTTC.

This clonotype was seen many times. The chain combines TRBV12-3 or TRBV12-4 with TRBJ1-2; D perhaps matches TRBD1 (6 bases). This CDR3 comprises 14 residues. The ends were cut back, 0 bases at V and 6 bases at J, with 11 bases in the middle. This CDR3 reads CASSLAGGVDGYTF. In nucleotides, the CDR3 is TGTGCCAGCAGTTTAGCAGGGGGTGTAGATGGCTACACCTTC.